The present TCR beta chain was sequenced within a study of T-cell reconstitution after alpha-beta-depleted transplantation in children. Notes on the study in general: Several hundred expanded graft clones reportedly were the source of alpha-beta T cells about two months after transplant. For some patients, TCRbeta diversity was high at day 60 because of recipient T cells and thymic progenitors that survived.

This clonotype turned up a few times. Its antigen is undetermined. Library preparation (for TCRbeta) was performed with unique molecular identifiers. TCRdb analysed the PCR reads with MiXCR anew, one entry per CDR3 protein. The table shows 200,000 to 250,000 distinct CDR3 sequences, with roughly 25% occurring only once. V was pared by 2 bases and J by 3 bases, with 16 bases between. This CDR3 contains 16 residues. CDR1 and CDR2 (germline): DFQATT, SNEGSKA (reference sequence). V is TRBV20-1 and J is TRBJ2-2; a possible D gene is TRBD2 (7 bases). This clonotype was sampled from a female patient under 10 years old who had a stem cell transplant for congenital amegakaryocytic thrombocytopenia, so the T cells may come from the graft donor. Source: PBMCs, mostly from graft donor cells, taken 360 days after TCRalphabeta/CD19-depleted stem cell transplant. CDR3 residues: CSARRAGARDTGELFF. The CDR3 DNA is TGCAGTGCTAGACGGGCGGGGGCTCGCGACACCGGGGAGCTGTTTTTT.